Included here is one T cell receptor (beta chain) sequence, with context. Its antigen is not identified. The sample belongs to a study of shared clonotypes between healthy human individuals. Study details: There were three CD4 naive, three CD4 memory, two CD8 naive and one CD8 memory plates per donor.

Germline CDR1 ENHRY, CDR2 SYGVKD. With V trimmed by 4 bases and J by 2 bases, 4 bases remained unmatched. The CDR3 runs 14 residues. Findings and caveats of the study: Though the depth was large, rarefaction showed that sorted-subset sequencing was incomplete. Generally, naive subsets (rather than memory subsets) showed larger estimated richness.

Method: immunoSEQ multiplex PCR; TCRdb's copy keeps in-frame clones and lacks some. This table holds roughly 640,000 clones, 97% found once. The source is a woman between 25 and 40 years old in good health. Sequenced input: naive CD4+ T cells sorted from blood. The subset is: CD45RA+ positively selected. This rearrangement joins TRBV10-3 to TRBJ1-1, with 7 bases that match TRBD1. In DNA, the CDR3 is TGTGCCATCAGTGGGGACAGAGAAAACACTGAAGCTTTCTTT. This encodes CAISGDRENTEAFF.